Below are 21 T cell receptor beta chains sequenced from a single sample in a study of identical twins. TCRdb used MiXCR to reprocess the 5' RACE reads, holding one entry per CDR3 protein. The table includes 450,000 or so distinct CDR3 sequences, about 14% detected once. This same sample was also part of a study on yellow fever vaccine responses in identical twins.

The source material was CD4+ T cells sorted from blood. These receptors all stem from a woman younger than 30 in good health.

This clonotype was counted at least ten times. The chain links TRBV27 to TRBJ2-7; 8 bases are shared with TRBD1. The CDR3 spans 15 residues. CDR1 is MNHEY and CDR2 is SMNVEV in the germline V gene (reference sequence). Germline trimming cut 7 bases from V and 2 bases from J; bases unmatched to any gene: 10. The CDR3 sequence is CASTLVGTGTYEQYF. The CDR3 coding sequence is TGTGCCAGCACCCTCGTGGGGACAGGAACCTACGAGCAGTACTTC.

The chain couples TRBV20-1 to TRBJ2-1, with 9 bases fitting TRBD1. Germline loops: CDR1 DFQATT, CDR2 SNEGSKA (reference sequence). The CDR3 is made up of 15 amino acids. J gave up 8 bases and V 1 base, and 9 bases lay outside the gene matches. The CDR3 here is CSARAPTGGADEQFF. In DNA, the CDR3 is TGCAGTGCTAGAGCACCTACAGGGGGCGCGGATGAGCAGTTCTTC.

The V and J genes are TRBV5-6 and TRBJ2-1, with TRBD1 as a possible D gene (5 bases). The CDR3 is made up of 14 amino acids. With 1 base removed from V and 3 bases from J, the gap between germline ends came to 8 bases. CDR1 SGHDT and CDR2 YYEEEE come from the germline V gene. The DNA of the CDR3 is TGTGCCAGCAGCTTGCGACAGCACTACAATGAGCAGTTCTTC. It specifies CASSLRQHYNEQFF. The variable domain in full, completed from reference TRBV5-6 and TRBJ2-1, reads DAGVTQSPTHLIKTRGQQVTLRCSPKSGHDTVSWYQQALGQGPQFIFQYYEEEERQRGNFPDRFSGHQFPNYSSELNVNALLLGDSALYLCASSLRQHYNEQFFGPGTRLTVL.

The V and J genes are TRBV2 and TRBJ1-1, with 7 positions matching TRBD1. Unmatched junction bases numbered 11, after V lost 6 bases and J lost 7 bases. Germline assignment: CDR1 SNHLY and CDR2 FYNNEI. The length of the CDR3 is 14 residues. CDR3 DNA: TGTGCCAGCAGATGGACAGGCGAGAGTGGTGAAGCTTTCTTT. Its translation: CASRWTGESGEAFF.

The sample holds a few counts of this clonotype. V is TRBV2 and J is TRBJ2-7; no clear D gene. From germline, CDR1 is SNHLY and CDR2 FYNNEI. V was shortened by 2 bases and J by 2 bases, with 10 bases between the two germline ends. This CDR3 is built from 14 residues. As DNA, the CDR3 is TGTGCCAGCAGTGAATTCGTTATTACCTACGAGCAGTACTTC. Translated: CASSEFVITYEQYF.

In nucleotides, the CDR3 is TGTGCCAGCAGCTACCGGGGGTTGTCTTTTGACGGGGAGCTGTTTTTT. Translated, it gives CASSYRGLSFDGELFF. The chain links TRBV5-6 to TRBJ2-2, with a tentative D call TRBD2 (6 bases). Germline CDR1 SGHDT, CDR2 YYEEEE. V was pared by 3 bases and J by 7 bases, with 19 bases between. The CDR3 length is 16 residues.

The V call is TRBV24-1, the J call TRBJ2-1; 9 positions agree with TRBD2. The CDR3 totals 14 residues. The germline gives CDR1 KGHDR, CDR2 SFDVKD. J was trimmed by 10 bases and V by 4 bases; bases with no gene match: 7. CDR3 sequence reads: CATSERGGVREQFF. The CDR3 DNA reads TGTGCCACCAGTGAGCGCGGGGGGGTGCGGGAGCAGTTCTTC.

This clonotype has only a few counts. V usage is TRBV7-9 and J usage is TRBJ2-2; 7 bases fit TRBD1. Germline V CDR1 and CDR2: SEHNR, FQNEAQ (reference sequence). V trimming: 6 bases; J trimming: 6 bases; junction bases outside the gene matches: 10. The CDR3 totals 15 residues. The DNA for the CDR3 is TGTGCCAGCAGTAGACCCGGACAGGTCCCCGGGGAGCTGTTTTTT. Encoded protein: CASSRPGQVPGELFF.

Only a few counts were recorded for this clonotype. The rearrangement joins TRBV7-2 to TRBJ2-1, with D possibly being TRBD1 (5 bases). This CDR3 comprises 13 residues. The V end was cut by 5 bases, the J end by 4 bases, with 9 bases between. Germline V lookup: CDR1 SGHTA, CDR2 FQGNSA. This CDR3 reads CASSRTRYNEQFF. In DNA form, the CDR3 reads TGTGCCAGCAGCCGGACAAGGTACAATGAGCAGTTCTTC.

Only a few counts were recorded for this clonotype. The chain combines TRBV28 with TRBJ1-4, with a possible D match to TRBD1 (5 bases). Germline values: CDR1 MDHEN, CDR2 SYDVKM. Trimming took off 5 bases at V and 7 bases at J, with 17 bases between the two ends. The CDR3 contains 15 residues. The CDR3 region is CASSPIQGRAEKLFF. CDR3 DNA: TGTGCCAGCAGTCCAATCCAGGGTAGAGCTGAAAAACTGTTTTTT. Full variable domain (remainder filled in from reference TRBV28 and TRBJ1-4): DVKVTQSSRYLVKRTGEKVFLECVQDMDHENMFWYRQDPGLGLRLIYFSYDVKMKEKGDIPEGYSVSREKKERFSLILESASTNQTSMYLCASSPIQGRAEKLFFGSGTQLSVL.

In its sample, this clonotype was seen many times. The V call is TRBV28, the J call TRBJ1-1, with 9 bases lining up with TRBD1. V dropped 3 bases and J dropped 1; count of bases not matched to a gene: 6. The CDR3 is 16 residues long. CDR1 is MDHEN and CDR2 is SYDVKM in the germline V gene. CDR3 DNA: TGTGCCAGCAGTTTTGCGACGGGACAGGGGAACACTGAAGCTTTCTTT. Translating it yields CASSFATGQGNTEAFF.

About this clonotype: One end of the junction does not line up with germline, which may come from a read error. J is TRBJ2-5 and V is TRBV7-7, with 10 positions matching TRBD1. CDR3 size: 15 residues. Germline assignment: CDR1 SSHAT and CDR2 FNYEAQ (reference sequence). CDR3: CASSQRQGARETQYF. The CDR3 DNA follows: TGTGCTAGCAGCCAACGACAGGGGGCTAGGGAGACCCAGTACTTC.

The chain joins TRBV7-9 to TRBJ1-4; TRBD1 might be the D (5 bases). Deletions cut 5 bases from V and 10 bases from J, with 11 bases between. The CDR3 has 12 residues. From germline, CDR1 is SEHNR and CDR2 FQNEAQ (reference sequence). The CDR3 loop is CASSGRDVKLFF. As DNA, the CDR3 is TGTGCCAGCAGCGGCCGGGACGTAAAACTGTTTTTT.

This clonotype was counted only a few times. The genes are TRBV4-3 and TRBJ1-5, with D uncertain. Trimming removed 3 bases from V and 1 base from J, with 4 bases in between. CDR3 length: 13 residues. Germline V gene data show CDR1 as LGHNA and CDR2 as YSLEER. CDR3 sequence: CASSQQSNQPQHF. CDR3 in DNA: TGCGCCAGCAGCCAGCAGAGCAATCAGCCCCAGCATTTT.

This clonotype appeared a few times. The chain links TRBV28 to TRBJ2-1; perhaps TRBD2 as D (6 bases). The ends were cut back, 7 bases at V and 0 bases at J, with 16 bases in the middle. CDR1 MDHEN and CDR2 SYDVKM come from the germline V gene. The CDR3 extends over 16 amino acids. CDR3 sequence: CASTGTEAGSYNEQFF. The CDR3 region has the DNA TGTGCCAGCACTGGGACTGAAGCCGGCTCCTACAATGAGCAGTTCTTC.

This clonotype was picked up a small number of times. The chain couples TRBV20-1 to TRBJ2-7, with a weak D call TRBD2 (5 bases). CDR3 size: 12 residues. Germline CDR1 reads DFQATT; CDR2 reads SNEGSKA (reference sequence). Trimming took off 5 bases at V and 5 bases at J, with 13 bases between the two ends. CDR3 DNA: TGCAGTGCTGGAACCGGGAATGACGAGCAGTACTTC. This gives the protein CSAGTGNDEQYF.

The chain carries TRBV6-1 and TRBJ2-7; a possible D gene is TRBD1 (5 bases). The V end was cut by 6 bases, the J end by 6 bases, with 15 bases between. This CDR3 has 13 residues. The V gene's germline CDR1 is MNHNS and CDR2 SASEGT. CDR3 nucleotide sequence: TGTGCCAGCAGCCGACAGACATTTAGCGAGCAGTACTTC. Amino acid sequence: CASSRQTFSEQYF.

A remark on this clonotype: At one boundary the junction diverges from the germline segment, which might be a read error. V is TRBV3-1 and J is TRBJ1-6; TRBD1 might be the D (5 bases). Germline V lookup: CDR1 LGHDT, CDR2 YNNKEL (reference sequence). This CDR3 has 16 amino acids. The CDR3 DNA sequence: TGTGCCTGCAGCCAGCCCCGGACATCCTATAATTCACCCCTCCACTTT. Translating gives CACSQPRTSYNSPLHF.

The chain carries TRBV11-1 and TRBJ2-1; no reliable D call. Germline CDR1 and CDR2: SGHAT and FQDESV (reference sequence). V dropped 5 bases and J dropped 7 bases, with 9 bases sitting between them. CDR3 length: 12 amino acids. The CDR3 coding sequence is TGTGCCAGCAGCCCCACTCAAAATGAGCAGTTCTTC. It encodes CASSPTQNEQFF.

CDR3 amino acids: CASSSEGPNTEAFF. In DNA form, the CDR3 reads TGTGCCAGCAGCTCAGAGGGACCGAACACTGAAGCTTTCTTT. The chain couples TRBV7-2 to TRBJ1-1; D might be TRBD1 (5 bases). Trimming removed 4 bases from V and 1 base from J, with 10 bases in between. Germline V CDR1 and CDR2: SGHTA, FQGNSA. The CDR3 runs to 14 residues.

J is TRBJ2-7 and V is TRBV4-2; perhaps D is TRBD1 or TRBD2 (5 bases each). This CDR3 is built from 14 residues. Trimming took off 0 bases at V and 3 bases at J, with 9 bases between the two ends. From germline, CDR1 is LGHNA and CDR2 YNFKEQ. Here the CDR3 reads CASSQEGPGYEQYF. The DNA of the CDR3 is TGTGCCAGCAGCCAAGAGGGACCCGGCTACGAGCAGTACTTC.